This TCR beta chain was found in a study of blood T cell repertoires in COVID-19. This table comes from immunoSEQ multiplex PCR, and its TCRdb copy is limited to in-frame clones, with some not included. The profile shows 300,000 to 350,000 clones, around nine tenths of them singletons. Germline values: CDR1 MGHRA, CDR2 YSYEKL. This CDR3 has 17 amino acids. Deletions cut 4 bases from V and 0 bases from J, with 16 bases between. Sequencing was done on a sample of peripheral blood. The gene calls are TRBV4-1 and TRBJ1-5; D is possibly TRBD1 (5 bases). This TCR was recovered from a woman aged 18-29 years who had recovered from COVID-19. In DNA form, the CDR3 reads TGCGCCAGCAGCCCCCGCACAGACAGCTATAGCAATCAGCCCCAGCATTTT. This gives the protein CASSPRTDSYSNQPQHF.